The next 26 T cell receptor beta chains were all read from a single sample in a study of cytomegalovirus exposure and HLA in healthy donors. Generated by immunoSEQ multiplex PCR, the TCRdb table keeps only in-frame clones and is missing some. The sample includes a few hundred thousand clones, roughly 88% seen only once; the top ten take around 1%. Material: PBMCs. All receptors come from a man aged 30 to 39 in good health and CMV-seronegative.

The gene calls are TRBV11-2 and TRBJ1-1, with D hard to call. V shed 4 bases and J shed 0 bases, with 18 bases lying between them. The CDR3 consists of 17 residues. The germline gives CDR1 SGHAT, CDR2 FQNNGV. The CDR3 nucleotides are TGTGCCAGCAGCTCCCCATCCGGACTTTTTCTGAACACTGAAGCTTTCTTT. Its protein is CASSSPSGLFLNTEAFF.

This sequence joins TRBV10-3 and TRBJ2-5; 12 bases fit TRBD2. The ends lost 6 bases at V and 1 base at J; junction bases unmatched: 3. CDR3 size: 15 residues. Germline CDR1 is ENHRY and CDR2 is SYGVKD. The CDR3 nucleotides read TGTGCCATCAGAGAGGGACTAGCGGGCCAAGAGACCCAGTACTTC. It encodes CAIREGLAGQETQYF.

The CDR3 bases are TGTGCCAGCAGCTTAGGAGGAAACGAAGAAAAACTGTTTTTT. Translation gives CASSLGGNEEKLFF. V gene TRBV7-9 combines with J gene TRBJ1-4, with unresolved D. V was shortened by 1 base and J by 8 bases, with 11 bases between the two germline ends. This CDR3 has 14 amino acids. Germline-derived CDR1 and CDR2 are SEHNR and FQNEAQ (reference sequence).

The chain links TRBV5-5 to TRBJ2-7; tentative D call: TRBD2 (5 bases). V gave up 0 bases and J gave up 10 bases, with 11 bases separating them. Germline values: CDR1 SGHKS, CDR2 YYEKEE (reference sequence). The CDR3 is 12 amino acids. The CDR3: CASSLAEGIQYF. CDR3 DNA: TGTGCCAGCAGCTTGGCCGAGGGAATTCAGTACTTC.

The sample holds one count of this clone. The chain recombines TRBV29-1 with TRBJ2-7; TRBD2 is a possible D gene (6 bases). The CDR3 has 13 residues. Trimming removed 5 bases from V and 3 bases from J, with 14 bases in between. The V gene's germline CDR1 is SQVTM and CDR2 ANQGSEA. The CDR3 is CSVIGTSYYEQYF. CDR3 sequence (DNA): TGCAGCGTTATCGGGACTTCCTACTACGAGCAGTACTTC.

In DNA, the CDR3 is TGTGCTAGTGGTGGGGGTAGGGGACAGGGCTACGAGCAGTACTTC. This codes for CASGGGRGQGYEQYF. The chain is built from TRBV12-5 and TRBJ2-7; 9 bases match TRBD1. Germline CDR1 is LGHNT and CDR2 is FRNRAP. Trimming took 5 bases from V and 3 from J; bases not matched to a gene: 8. CDR3 length: 15 amino acids.

The rearrangement links TRBV6-5 to TRBJ1-6; 7 bases line up with TRBD1. V shed 7 bases and J 7 bases; nucleotides not matched to a gene: 7. The germline gives CDR1 MNHEY, CDR2 SVGAGI. The CDR3 extends over 14 amino acids. The CDR3 DNA sequence: TGTGCCAGCACCAGGGACAGAAACAATTCACCCCTCCACTTT. This translates into CASTRDRNNSPLHF.

The chain links TRBV5-1 to TRBJ1-6; no clear D gene. V was pared by 2 bases and J by 6 bases, with 18 bases between. The V gene's germline CDR1 is SGHRS and CDR2 YFSETQ. The CDR3 is 17 residues long. CDR3 nucleotide sequence: TGCGCCAGCAGCTTCAGGCCAAGCCCCTCATCTAATTCACCCCTCCACTTT. Residues: CASSFRPSPSSNSPLHF.

The chain employs TRBV6-4 and TRBJ2-5; D perhaps matches TRBD2 (7 bases). The germline V gene encodes CDR1 MRHNA and CDR2 SNTAGT. The V end lost 4 bases, the J end lost 5 bases, and 20 bases lay between the germline ends. The CDR3 runs 16 residues. The CDR3 is CASSVDLRGPGETQYF. Written as DNA, the CDR3 is TGTGCCAGCAGTGTCGACTTGCGGGGGCCTGGGGAGACCCAGTACTTC.

V usage is TRBV4-1 and J usage is TRBJ2-1, with D uncertain. The CDR3 extends over 14 amino acids. CDR1 is MGHRA, CDR2 YSYEKL, per germline. The V end lost 3 bases, the J end lost 7 bases, and 13 bases lay between the germline ends. CDR3 protein: CASSQHILGNEQFF. The DNA for the CDR3 is TGCGCCAGCAGCCAGCACATTCTCGGGAATGAGCAGTTCTTC.

The rearrangement links TRBV5-4 to TRBJ2-7; tentative D call: TRBD1 (6 bases). This CDR3 region has 18 residues. With 3 bases removed from V and 1 base from J, the gap between germline ends came to 23 bases. Germline CDR1 reads SGHNT; CDR2 reads YYREEE (reference sequence). The CDR3 loop is CASSCQCLGAHSSYEQYF. CDR3 nucleotide sequence: TGTGCCAGCAGCTGCCAATGTTTGGGGGCCCACTCATCCTACGAGCAGTACTTC.

V gene TRBV4-3 combines with J gene TRBJ2-6, with D possibly matching TRBD2 (6 bases). V dropped 0 bases and J dropped 4 bases, with 10 bases sitting between them. Germline lookup yields CDR1 LGHNA and CDR2 YSLEER. This CDR3 is 16 amino acids long. The CDR3 protein is CASSQEGGMGANVLTF. Written as DNA, the CDR3 is TGCGCCAGCAGCCAAGAGGGGGGAATGGGGGCCAACGTCCTGACTTTC.

V usage is TRBV2 and J usage is TRBJ2-2; 15 positions agree with TRBD2. Losses at the gene ends were 6 bases for V and 4 bases for J; bases not matched to a gene: 6. The germline CDR1 and CDR2 sequences are SNHLY and FYNNEI. This CDR3 contains 17 residues. The CDR3 spells CASRGLAGGRGTGELFF. The CDR3 DNA follows: TGTGCCAGCAGGGGACTAGCGGGGGGCCGGGGCACCGGGGAGCTGTTTTTT.

This clone was observed once. V is TRBV5-4 and J is TRBJ2-3; D remains unclear. Between the trimmed V and J ends, which lost 1 base and 1 base, there was a span of 10 bases. This CDR3 is built from 15 residues. The germline V gene has CDR1 SGHNT and CDR2 YYREEE (reference sequence). The CDR3 sequence: CASSLTSQGTDTQYF. The CDR3 DNA sequence: TGTGCCAGCAGCTTGACATCCCAGGGCACAGATACGCAGTATTTT.

The chain couples TRBV6-1 to TRBJ1-1, with a weak D call TRBD1 (5 bases). CDR3 size: 14 residues. V lost 3 bases, J lost 10 bases, and 18 bases lay in between. From germline, CDR1 is MNHNS and CDR2 SASEGT. The CDR3 loop is CASSESLQEPGAFF. CDR3 nucleotide sequence: TGTGCCAGCAGTGAGTCCCTACAGGAACCAGGAGCTTTCTTT.

The chain recombines TRBV6-4 with TRBJ2-5, with a tentative D call TRBD2 (5 bases). Germline V gene sequence: CDR1 MRHNA, CDR2 SNTAGT. The V gene lost 0 bases and the J gene lost 4 bases, with 9 bases spanning the gap. CDR3 length equals 14 residues. The CDR3 here is CASSDSSRGETQYF. The CDR3 bases are TGTGCCAGCAGTGACTCGAGTCGGGGAGAGACCCAGTACTTC.

The chain links TRBV5-1 to TRBJ1-4, with D possibly matching TRBD1 (6 bases). From germline, CDR1 is SGHRS and CDR2 YFSETQ. V lost 2 bases and J lost 4, with 12 bases in between. This CDR3 has 15 residues. The CDR3 here is CASSLTGIYNEKLFF. As DNA, the CDR3 is TGCGCCAGCAGCTTAACAGGGATCTATAATGAAAAACTGTTTTTT.

The J gene is TRBJ1-1, the V gene TRBV16, with D unresolved. The V gene's germline CDR1 is KGHSY and CDR2 FQNENV. Trimming stripped 0 bases from V and 1 base from J, with 12 bases between. The CDR3 has 16 amino acids. CDR3 amino acids: CASSQSPPSRNTEAFF. CDR3 nucleotide sequence: TGTGCCAGCAGCCAATCTCCTCCTTCCCGGAACACTGAAGCTTTCTTT.

The chain links TRBV9 to TRBJ1-1; D remains ambiguous. Germline V lookup: CDR1 SGDLS, CDR2 YYNGEE. CDR3 size: 14 residues. Trimming took 5 bases from V and 1 from J, leaving 12 bases between them. For the CDR3, the DNA is TGTGCCAGCAGGGATGACGGGAGGAACACTGAAGCTTTCTTT. Protein sequence: CASRDDGRNTEAFF.

This chain joins TRBV6-1 and TRBJ2-5, with 13 bases matching TRBD2. CDR1 is MNHNS and CDR2 is SASEGT in the germline V gene. V trimming: 4 bases; J trimming: 6 bases; junction bases outside the gene matches: 5. The CDR3 sequence is 15 residues long. CDR3 protein: CASSVTSGGAQTQYF. The CDR3 DNA sequence: TGTGCCAGCAGTGTAACTAGCGGGGGGGCACAGACCCAGTACTTC.

The gene calls are TRBV5-1 and TRBJ2-5, with 9 bases that match TRBD1. Germline V gene sequence: CDR1 SGHRS, CDR2 YFSETQ. The CDR3 is 14 residues long. After removal of 4 bases from V and 4 bases from J, the junction contained 5 bases not matched to a gene. The CDR3 bases are TGCGCCAGCAGCAGGGACAGGGTTGGAGAGACCCAGTACTTC. Translation gives CASSRDRVGETQYF.

DNA of the CDR3: TGTGCCAGCAGCGTGACTAGCGGGGACTACGAGCAGTACTTC. Its translation is CASSVTSGDYEQYF. This chain joins TRBV9 and TRBJ2-7, with TRBD2 matching 11 bases. Losses at the gene ends were 2 bases for V and 3 bases for J; bases not matched to a gene: 1. Per the germline V gene, CDR1 is SGDLS and CDR2 is YYNGEE. This CDR3 has 14 amino acids.

The chain's CDR3 is CASSLDVGRNQPQHF. Written as DNA, the CDR3 is TGTGCCAGCAGCTTAGACGTGGGGCGCAATCAGCCCCAGCATTTT. The gene calls are TRBV7-8 and TRBJ1-5; possibly TRBD1 for D (5 bases). The V end was cut by 1 base, the J end by 2 bases, with 9 bases between. The CDR3 runs to 15 residues. Germline values: CDR1 SGHVS, CDR2 FQNEAQ.

V is TRBV11-2 and J is TRBJ2-4; D gene ambiguous. V lost 4 bases and J 8 bases, leaving 15 bases between the germline ends. Germline V CDR1 and CDR2: SGHAT, FQNNGV. The CDR3 is 14 residues long. The CDR3 here is CASSSSPFLDIQYF. The CDR3 bases are TGTGCCAGCAGCTCCTCCCCCTTCTTAGACATTCAGTACTTC.

The chain has TRBV29-1 and TRBJ1-1; 8 nucleotides match TRBD1. This CDR3 spans 11 amino acids. CDR1 is SQVTM and CDR2 is ANQGSEA in the germline V gene. After removal of 7 bases from V and 11 bases from J, the junction contained 9 bases not matched to a gene. CDR3 nucleotide sequence: TGCAGCGCCCTTCACAGGGGGTATGCTTTCTTT. It is translated as CSALHRGYAFF.

The J gene is TRBJ2-3, the V gene TRBV4-3; 11 bases are a match to TRBD2. The CDR3 has 17 residues. Germline CDR1 is LGHNA and CDR2 is YSLEER. The junction had 9 bases not matched to a gene; V was cut back by 2 bases and J by 5 bases. The CDR3 DNA reads TGCGCCAGCAGCCAACAAACAGGACTAGCGGGCCTAGATACGCAGTATTTT. Protein sequence: CASSQQTGLAGLDTQYF.